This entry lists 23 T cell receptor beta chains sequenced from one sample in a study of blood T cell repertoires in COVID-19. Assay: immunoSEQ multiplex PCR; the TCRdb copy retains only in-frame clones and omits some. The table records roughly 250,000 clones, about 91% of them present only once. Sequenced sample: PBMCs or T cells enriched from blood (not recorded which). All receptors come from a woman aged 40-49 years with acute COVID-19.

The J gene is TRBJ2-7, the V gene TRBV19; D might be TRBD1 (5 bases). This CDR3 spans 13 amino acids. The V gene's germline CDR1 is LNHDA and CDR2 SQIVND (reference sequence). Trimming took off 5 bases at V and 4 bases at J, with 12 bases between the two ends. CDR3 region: CASSPGHLYEQYF. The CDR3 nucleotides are TGTGCCAGTAGTCCAGGACATCTTTACGAGCAGTACTTC. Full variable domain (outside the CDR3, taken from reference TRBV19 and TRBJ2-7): DGGITQSPKYLFRKEGQNVTLSCEQNLNHDAMYWYRQDPGQGLRLIYYSQIVNDFQKGDIAEGYSVSREKKESFPLTVTSAQKNPTAFYLCASSPGHLYEQYFGPGTRLTVT.

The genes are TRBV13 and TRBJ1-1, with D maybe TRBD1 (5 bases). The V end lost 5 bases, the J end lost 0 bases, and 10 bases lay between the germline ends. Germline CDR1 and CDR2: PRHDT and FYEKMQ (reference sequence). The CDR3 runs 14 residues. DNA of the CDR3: TGTGCCAGCAGCGGGGGGTTTGTGAACACTGAAGCTTTCTTT. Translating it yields CASSGGFVNTEAFF.

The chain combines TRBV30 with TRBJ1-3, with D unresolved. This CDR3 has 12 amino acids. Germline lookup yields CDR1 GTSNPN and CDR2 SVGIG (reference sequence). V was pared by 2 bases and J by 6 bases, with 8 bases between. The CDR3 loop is CAWSTGKNTIYF. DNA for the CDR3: TGTGCCTGGAGTACCGGGAAAAACACCATATATTTT.

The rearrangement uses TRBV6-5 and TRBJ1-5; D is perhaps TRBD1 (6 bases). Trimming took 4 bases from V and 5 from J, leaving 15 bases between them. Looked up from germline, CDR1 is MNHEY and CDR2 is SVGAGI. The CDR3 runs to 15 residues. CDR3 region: CASSWAQGSDQPQHF. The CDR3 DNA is TGTGCCAGCAGTTGGGCACAGGGTTCTGATCAGCCCCAGCATTTT.

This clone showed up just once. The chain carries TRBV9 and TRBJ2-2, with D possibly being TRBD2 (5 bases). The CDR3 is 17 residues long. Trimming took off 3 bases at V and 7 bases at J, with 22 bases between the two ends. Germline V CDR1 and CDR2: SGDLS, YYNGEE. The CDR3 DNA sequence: TGTGCCAGCAGCGCATCTGGGAGACCGGGGAGTGGCGGGGAGCTGTTTTTT. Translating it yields CASSASGRPGSGGELFF.

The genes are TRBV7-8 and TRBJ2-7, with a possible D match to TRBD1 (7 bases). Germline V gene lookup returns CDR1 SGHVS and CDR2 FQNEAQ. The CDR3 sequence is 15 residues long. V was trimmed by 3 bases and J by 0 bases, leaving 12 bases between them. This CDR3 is CASSFQGGSSYEQYV. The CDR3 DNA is TGTGCCAGCAGCTTCCAGGGGGGAAGCTCCTACGAGCAGTACGTC.

The CDR3 bases are TGTGCCAGCAGCCAGGGCGACAGTGAAGCTTTCTTT. Protein product: CASSQGDSEAFF. The chain links TRBV3-1 (or the pseudogene TRBV3-2) to TRBJ1-1, with D possibly being TRBD1 (5 bases). The germline gives CDR1 LGHDT, CDR2 YNNKEL (reference sequence). The length of the CDR3 is 12 residues. The ends were cut back, 3 bases at V and 7 bases at J, with 9 bases in the middle.

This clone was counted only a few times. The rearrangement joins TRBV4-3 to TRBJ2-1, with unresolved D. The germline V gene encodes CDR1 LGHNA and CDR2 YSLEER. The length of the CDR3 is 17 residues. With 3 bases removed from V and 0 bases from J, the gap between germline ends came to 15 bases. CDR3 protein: CASSQSQQVGSYNEQFF. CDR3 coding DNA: TGCGCCAGCAGCCAGAGCCAGCAGGTTGGCTCCTACAATGAGCAGTTCTTC.

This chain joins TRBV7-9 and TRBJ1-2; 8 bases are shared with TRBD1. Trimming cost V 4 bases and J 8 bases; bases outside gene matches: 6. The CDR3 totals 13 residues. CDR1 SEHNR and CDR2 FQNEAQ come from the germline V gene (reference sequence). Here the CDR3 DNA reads TGTGCCAGCAGCTCCTCAGGGGGCGGGGGCTACACCTTC. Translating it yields CASSSSGGGGYTF.

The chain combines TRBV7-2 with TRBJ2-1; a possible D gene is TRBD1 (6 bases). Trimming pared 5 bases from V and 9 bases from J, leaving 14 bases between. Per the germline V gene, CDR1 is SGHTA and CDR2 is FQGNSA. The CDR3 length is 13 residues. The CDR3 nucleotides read TGTGCCAGCAGCAGCGTACAGGGAGCTGAGCAGTTCTTC. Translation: CASSSVQGAEQFF.

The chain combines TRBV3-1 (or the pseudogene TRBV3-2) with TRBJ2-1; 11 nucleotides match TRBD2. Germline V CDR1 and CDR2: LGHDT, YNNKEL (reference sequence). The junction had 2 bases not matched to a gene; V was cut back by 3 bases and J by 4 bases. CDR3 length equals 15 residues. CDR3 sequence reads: CASSHLAGGYNEQFF. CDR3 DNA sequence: TGTGCCAGCAGCCACCTAGCGGGGGGTTACAATGAGCAGTTCTTC.

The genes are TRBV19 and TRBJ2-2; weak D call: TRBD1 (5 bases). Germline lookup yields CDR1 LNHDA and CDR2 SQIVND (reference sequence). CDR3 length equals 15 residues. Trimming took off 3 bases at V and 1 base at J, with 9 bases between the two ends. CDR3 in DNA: TGTGCCAGTAGTATCGGACAATGGAACACCGGGGAGCTGTTTTTT. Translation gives CASSIGQWNTGELFF.

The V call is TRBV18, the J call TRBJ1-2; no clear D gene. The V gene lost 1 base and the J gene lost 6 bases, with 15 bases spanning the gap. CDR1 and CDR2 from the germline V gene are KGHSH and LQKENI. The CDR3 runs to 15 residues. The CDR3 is CASSPLSGREDGYTF. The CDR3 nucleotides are TGTGCCAGCTCACCACTCTCGGGGAGGGAGGATGGCTACACCTTC.

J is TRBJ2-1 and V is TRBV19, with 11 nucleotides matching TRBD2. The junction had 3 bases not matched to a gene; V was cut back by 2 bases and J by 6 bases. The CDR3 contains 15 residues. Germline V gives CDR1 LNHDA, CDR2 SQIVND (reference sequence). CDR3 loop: CASSILAGGLNEQFF. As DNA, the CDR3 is TGTGCCAGTAGTATACTAGCGGGAGGACTCAATGAGCAGTTCTTC. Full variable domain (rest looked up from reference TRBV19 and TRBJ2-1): DGGITQSPKYLFRKEGQNVTLSCEQNLNHDAMYWYRQDPGQGLRLIYYSQIVNDFQKGDIAEGYSVSREKKESFPLTVTSAQKNPTAFYLCASSILAGGLNEQFFGPGTRLTVL.

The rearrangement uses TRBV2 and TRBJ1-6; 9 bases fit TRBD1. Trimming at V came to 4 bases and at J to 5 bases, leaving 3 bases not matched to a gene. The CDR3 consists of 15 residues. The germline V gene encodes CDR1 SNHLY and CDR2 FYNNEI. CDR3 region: CASSVGDRDNSPLHF. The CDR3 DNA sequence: TGTGCCAGCAGTGTTGGGGACAGGGATAATTCACCCCTCCACTTT.

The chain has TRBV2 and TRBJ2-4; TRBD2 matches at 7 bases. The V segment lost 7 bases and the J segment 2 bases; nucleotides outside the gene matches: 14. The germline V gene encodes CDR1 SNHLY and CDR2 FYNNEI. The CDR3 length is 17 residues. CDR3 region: CASTRVGLAEPKNIQYF. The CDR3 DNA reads TGTGCCAGCACCCGAGTGGGGCTAGCGGAACCCAAAAACATTCAGTACTTC.

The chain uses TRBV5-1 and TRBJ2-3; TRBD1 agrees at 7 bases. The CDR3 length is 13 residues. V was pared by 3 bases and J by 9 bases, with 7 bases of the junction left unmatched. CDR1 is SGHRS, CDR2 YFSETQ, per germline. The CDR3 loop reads CASSSASGQTQYF. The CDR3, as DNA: TGCGCCAGCAGCTCGGCTTCGGGACAGACGCAGTATTTT.

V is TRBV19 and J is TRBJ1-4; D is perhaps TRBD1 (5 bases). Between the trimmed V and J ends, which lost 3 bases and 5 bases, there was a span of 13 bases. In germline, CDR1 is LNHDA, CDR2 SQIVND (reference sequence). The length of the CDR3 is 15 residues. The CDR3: CASSIGDRENEKLFF. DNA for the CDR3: TGTGCCAGTAGTATCGGGGACCGGGAGAATGAAAAACTGTTTTTT.

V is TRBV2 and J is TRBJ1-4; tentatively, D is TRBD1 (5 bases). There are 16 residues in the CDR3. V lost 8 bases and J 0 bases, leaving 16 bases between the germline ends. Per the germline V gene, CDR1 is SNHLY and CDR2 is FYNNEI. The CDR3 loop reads CASGGGGDPTNEKLFF. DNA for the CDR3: TGTGCCAGCGGTGGCGGGGGAGATCCAACTAATGAAAAACTGTTTTTT.

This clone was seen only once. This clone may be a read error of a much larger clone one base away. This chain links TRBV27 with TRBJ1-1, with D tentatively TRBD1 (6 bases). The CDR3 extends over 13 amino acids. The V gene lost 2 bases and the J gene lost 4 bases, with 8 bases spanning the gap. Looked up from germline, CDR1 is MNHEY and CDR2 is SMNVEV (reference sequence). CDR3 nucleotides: TGTGCCAGCAGTTTAGTAGGGGGCACTGAAGCTTTCTTT. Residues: CASSLVGGTEAFF.

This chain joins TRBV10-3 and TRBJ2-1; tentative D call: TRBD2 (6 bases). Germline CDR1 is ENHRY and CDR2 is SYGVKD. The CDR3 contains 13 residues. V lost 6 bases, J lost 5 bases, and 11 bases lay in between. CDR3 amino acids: CAIRGDLNNEQFF. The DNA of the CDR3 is TGTGCCATCAGGGGGGACTTGAACAATGAGCAGTTCTTC.

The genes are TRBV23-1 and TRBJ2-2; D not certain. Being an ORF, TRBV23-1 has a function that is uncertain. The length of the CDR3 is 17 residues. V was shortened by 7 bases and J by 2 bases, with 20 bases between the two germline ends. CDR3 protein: CASTRVSDNLNTGELFF. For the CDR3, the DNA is TGCGCCAGCACCCGTGTCTCAGACAACCTAAACACCGGGGAGCTGTTTTTT.

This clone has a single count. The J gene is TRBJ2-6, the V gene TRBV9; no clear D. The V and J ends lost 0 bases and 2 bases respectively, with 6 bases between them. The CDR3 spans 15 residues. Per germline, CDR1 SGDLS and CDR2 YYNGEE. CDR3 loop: CASSVDSPGANVLTF. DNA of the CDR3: TGTGCCAGCAGCGTAGACTCCCCTGGGGCCAACGTCCTGACTTTC.